This T cell receptor (beta chain) was retrieved from a study of blood T cell repertoires in COVID-19. Study as a whole: Italy, Spain and the United States were the sources of the convalescent and acute COVID-19 samples.

Original methodology: Reference gene primer amplification in the assay estimated nucleated cell counts. Some clones are missing from TCRdb's copy, which holds only in-frame ones; the method was immunoSEQ multiplex PCR. The V and J calls and clone size were taken over from that table, and D and trimming were inferred from the DNA. This table has tens of thousands of clones, roughly 70% appearing once. Patients of the Seattle cohort, enrolled during active infection, were followed longitudinally. This CDR3 region has 13 residues. The junction had 4 bases not matched to a gene; V was cut back by 8 bases and J by 4 bases. Germline CDR1 LGHNA, CDR2 YSLEER.

V gene TRBV4-3 combines with J gene TRBJ2-1; 8 bases line up with TRBD2. The sequence was collected from a man in his sixties or seventies with COVID-19, enrolled during active disease. The sequenced sample consisted of peripheral blood. The CDR3 DNA sequence: TGCGCCAGCTCGACTAGCGTGTACAATGAGCAGTTCTTC. Protein: CASSTSVYNEQFF.